The next 29 T cell receptor beta chains were all read from a single sample in a study of identical twins. In TCRdb, the 5' RACE reads were re-called with MiXCR into one record per CDR3 protein. The sample includes 1.5 million to 2 million distinct CDR3 sequences, 32% of them seen just once. Sequenced: cord blood. All receptors derive from a newborn girl in good health.

This clonotype has only a few counts. V usage is TRBV20-1 and J usage is TRBJ2-1; D is unclear. Germline V CDR1 and CDR2: DFQATT, SNEGSKA (reference sequence). CDR3 length: 12 amino acids. The CDR3 DNA follows: TGCAGCAAGCCGTCGAAGTACAATGAGCAGTTCTTC. Translation: CSKPSKYNEQFF.

In its sample, this clonotype was seen a few times. The chain carries TRBV7-9 and TRBJ1-2, with D possibly TRBD1 on 6 matching bases. The V gene lost 0 bases and the J gene lost 8 bases, with 7 bases spanning the gap. Per the germline V gene, CDR1 is SEHNR and CDR2 is FQNEAQ (reference sequence). This CDR3 is 12 amino acids long. The CDR3 nucleotides are TGTGCCAGCAGCTTAGCGGGACACGGCTACACCTTC. Residues: CASSLAGHGYTF.

The rearrangement links TRBV20-1 to TRBJ2-1; 12 bases agree with TRBD2. V lost 5 bases, J lost 10 bases, and 12 bases stayed unmatched. This CDR3 spans 15 amino acids. CDR1 and CDR2 from the germline V gene are DFQATT and SNEGSKA (reference sequence). The CDR3 nucleotides read TGCAGTGCTTCTAGCGGGGGGGCCTGGGTCATCGAGCAGTTCTTC. Its translation: CSASSGGAWVIEQFF.

This clonotype was detected a few times. This rearrangement joins TRBV20-1 to TRBJ2-3; the match to TRBD2 covers 10 bases. Per the germline V gene, CDR1 is DFQATT and CDR2 is SNEGSKA (reference sequence). Germline trimming cut 2 bases from V and 5 bases from J; bases unmatched to any gene: 4. The CDR3 totals 14 residues. The CDR3 coding sequence is TGCAGTGCTAGACTAGCGGGGGTGGAAGATACGCAGTATTTT. This codes for CSARLAGVEDTQYF.

V gene TRBV10-3 combines with J gene TRBJ1-1, with D unclear. Trimming took 4 bases from V and 0 from J, leaving 9 bases between them. The CDR3 extends over 14 amino acids. Per germline, CDR1 ENHRY and CDR2 SYGVKD. Written as DNA, the CDR3 is TGTGCCATCAGTGGGACGGCACTGAACACTGAAGCTTTCTTT. The encoded protein is CAISGTALNTEAFF.

V gene TRBV27 combines with J gene TRBJ1-1; no reliable D call. CDR3 length: 14 amino acids. Trimming shortened V by 5 bases and J by 0 bases, and 10 bases separated the two germline ends. CDR1 is MNHEY and CDR2 is SMNVEV in the germline V gene (reference sequence). CDR3 loop: CASSGYSMNTEAFF. CDR3 DNA: TGTGCCAGCAGTGGCTACAGTATGAACACTGAAGCTTTCTTT.

In this sample, this clonotype turned up a few times. The CDR3 reads CASSQAPKGRTDTQYF. The CDR3 DNA follows: TGTGCCAGCAGCCAAGCCCCGAAAGGGCGCACAGATACGCAGTATTTT. V and J are TRBV3-1 and TRBJ2-3; no reliable D call. The length of the CDR3 is 16 residues. V was shortened by 1 base and J by 1 base, with 12 bases between the two germline ends. The germline CDR1 and CDR2 sequences are LGHDT and YNNKEL (reference sequence).

The gene calls are TRBV4-2 and TRBJ2-7; no definite D call. Trimming stripped 1 base from V and 10 bases from J, with 17 bases between. CDR1 is LGHNA and CDR2 is YNFKEQ in the germline V gene. The CDR3 length is 14 residues. The CDR3 DNA sequence: TGTGCCAGCAGCCAAGTCCCCTACAAAGGAGCCCAGTACTTC. Amino acids: CASSQVPYKGAQYF.

This chain joins TRBV29-1 and TRBJ1-2; possibly TRBD1 for D (5 bases). Trimming cost V 4 bases and J 4 bases, with 10 bases left between them. Germline V gene lookup returns CDR1 SQVTM and CDR2 ANQGSEA. There are 12 residues in the CDR3. The CDR3 here is CSVVSGTYGYTF. CDR3 nucleotide sequence: TGCAGCGTTGTTTCGGGGACCTATGGCTACACCTTC.

This clonotype has only a few counts. The chain combines TRBV7-9 with TRBJ1-2; 10 nucleotides match TRBD1. Trimming removed 3 bases from V and 4 bases from J; junction bases left unmatched: 5. The CDR3 extends over 15 amino acids. Germline V CDR1 and CDR2: SEHNR, FQNEAQ (reference sequence). CDR3 in DNA: TGTGCCAGCAGCTTGGACAGGGGGGTAGGCTATGGCTACACCTTC. As protein: CASSLDRGVGYGYTF.

The chain links TRBV5-1 to TRBJ2-5, with TRBD1 as a possible D gene (6 bases). Trimming pared 4 bases from V and 3 bases from J, leaving 16 bases between. Germline loops: CDR1 SGHRS, CDR2 YFSETQ. This CDR3 comprises 15 residues. The CDR3 sequence is CASSANGQPKETQYF. The DNA of the CDR3 is TGCGCCAGCAGCGCAAACGGACAGCCTAAAGAGACCCAGTACTTC.

This clonotype was seen a handful of times. This chain links TRBV25-1 with TRBJ2-5, with D unresolved. The CDR3 runs to 13 residues. Germline CDR1 reads MGHDK; CDR2 reads SYGVNS. Trimming cost V 3 bases and J 3 bases, with 8 bases left between them. CDR3 protein: CASSDPNEETQYF. The CDR3 DNA reads TGTGCCAGCAGTGATCCCAATGAAGAGACCCAGTACTTC.

The chain uses TRBV7-9 and TRBJ1-1; 8 bases agree with TRBD1. V gave up 1 base and J gave up 0 bases; unmatched junction bases: 13. CDR1 and CDR2 from the germline V gene are SEHNR and FQNEAQ (reference sequence). This CDR3 is built from 19 residues. The CDR3 sequence is CASSLVNLRDRTMNTEAFF. CDR3 coding DNA: TGTGCCAGCAGCTTAGTCAACTTAAGGGACAGGACTATGAACACTGAAGCTTTCTTT.

This chain links TRBV30 with TRBJ2-7; D might be TRBD2 (5 bases). CDR3 length equals 12 residues. Germline CDR1 and CDR2: GTSNPN and SVGIG (reference sequence). V shed 3 bases and J shed 3 bases, with 9 bases lying between them. The CDR3 DNA is TGTGCCTGGAGCGGGGTATACTACGAGCAGTACTTC. This sequence encodes CAWSGVYYEQYF.

This clonotype was seen a few times. The chain employs TRBV9 and TRBJ2-7; a possible D gene is TRBD2 (6 bases). The CDR3 has 14 residues. Trimming removed 4 bases from V and 4 bases from J, with 15 bases in between. The V gene's germline CDR1 is SGDLS and CDR2 YYNGEE. The DNA for the CDR3 is TGTGCCAGCAGCTCCGGGACTGAACCTTACGAGCAGTACTTC. It specifies CASSSGTEPYEQYF. Drawing the rest from reference TRBV9 and TRBJ2-7, the complete variable domain is DSGVTQTPKHLITATGQRVTLRCSPRSGDLSVYWYQQSLDQGLQFLIQYYNGEERAKGNILERFSAQQFPDLHSELNLSSLELGDSALYFCASSSGTEPYEQYFGPGTRLTVT.

This chain links TRBV20-1 with TRBJ1-5; D not resolved. The V gene's germline CDR1 is DFQATT and CDR2 SNEGSKA (reference sequence). The CDR3 runs to 15 residues. Trimming pared 5 bases from V and 0 bases from J, leaving 14 bases between. The CDR3 DNA sequence: TGCAGTGCTTGGGAGGACGGCCATAGCAATCAGCCCCAGCATTTT. Translation gives CSAWEDGHSNQPQHF.

This clonotype came up many times. This chain joins TRBV10-3 and TRBJ2-3, with D hard to call. The CDR3 covers 11 residues. Deletions cut 3 bases from V and 6 bases from J, with 4 bases between. Germline loops: CDR1 ENHRY, CDR2 SYGVKD. CDR3 residues: CAISDRDTQYF. The DNA of the CDR3 is TGTGCCATCAGTGACAGGGATACGCAGTATTTT.

This chain links TRBV20-1 with TRBJ1-1, with unresolved D. Germline values: CDR1 DFQATT, CDR2 SNEGSKA (reference sequence). The CDR3 has 11 residues. The CDR3 nucleotides are TGCAGCTCCGAGGGATGGACTGAAGCTTTCTTT. Translation: CSSEGWTEAFF.

The chain is built from TRBV4-2 and TRBJ2-2; 9 bases match TRBD2. CDR3 length: 17 residues. V lost 1 base to trimming and J lost 2 bases; unmatched junction nucleotides: 5. Germline V gene sequence: CDR1 LGHNA, CDR2 YNFKEQ. CDR3 coding DNA: TGTGCCAGCAGCCAAGGGAAGCGGGGGGCCAACACCGGGGAGCTGTTTTTT. This codes for CASSQGKRGANTGELFF.

This clonotype was detected a few times. CDR3 sequence: CASIPFYEQYF. The CDR3 DNA reads as TGTGCCAGCATCCCCTTCTACGAGCAGTACTTC. The chain uses TRBV27 and TRBJ2-4, with D unresolved. The end of the DNA fits TRBJ2-7 better, so the J call may be wrong. CDR1 is MNHEY and CDR2 is SMNVEV in the germline V gene (reference sequence). CDR3 length: 11 residues.

This chain uses TRBV6-4 with TRBJ2-1, with a possible D match to TRBD1 (6 bases). Germline V gives CDR1 MRHNA, CDR2 SNTAGT. The CDR3 covers 14 residues. Trimming pared 2 bases from V and 7 bases from J, leaving 12 bases between. The CDR3 sequence: CASSDPGTHNEQFF. CDR3 sequence (DNA): TGTGCCAGCAGTGACCCGGGGACACATAATGAGCAGTTCTTC.

This clonotype was seen once. Germline and junction disagree at one end, which may indicate a read error. J is TRBJ1-4 and V is TRBV20-1; perhaps TRBD1 as D (5 bases). Germline CDR1 reads DFQATT; CDR2 reads SNEGSKA (reference sequence). The CDR3 is 12 residues long. The CDR3 DNA is TGCAGTTCTAGAGGAACAGGCGAAAAACTGTTTTTT. This codes for CSSRGTGEKLFF.

The rearrangement joins TRBV6-1 to TRBJ1-2, with D hard to call. With 0 bases removed from V and 2 bases from J, the gap between germline ends came to 16 bases. The CDR3 loop spans 17 amino acids. Germline V gene sequence: CDR1 MNHNS, CDR2 SASEGT. The CDR3 bases are TGTGCCAGCAGTGAAGCGAGAAACGTGGTGTTAAACTATGGCTACACCTTC. It specifies CASSEARNVVLNYGYTF.

The sample holds a few counts of this clonotype. The rearrangement uses TRBV28 and TRBJ2-7; 12 bases are shared with TRBD2. The CDR3 length is 16 residues. J lost 5 bases, V lost 3 bases, and 8 bases had no gene match. Per the germline V gene, CDR1 is MDHEN and CDR2 is SYDVKM. The CDR3, as DNA: TGTGCCAGCAGTTTTCTACTAGCGGGAGGAGAACACGAGCAGTACTTC. The encoded protein is CASSFLLAGGEHEQYF.

Only a few counts were recorded for this clonotype. The chain links TRBV20-1 to TRBJ2-3, with TRBD2 identical over 11 bases. The CDR3 consists of 15 residues. Germline V gene data show CDR1 as DFQATT and CDR2 as SNEGSKA (reference sequence). With V trimmed by 3 bases and J by 2 bases, 4 bases remained unmatched. CDR3 amino acids: CSASRLAGNTDTQYF. DNA for the CDR3: TGCAGTGCTAGCCGACTAGCGGGAAACACAGATACGCAGTATTTT.

On this clonotype itself: An end of the junction does not agree with germline; a read error may underlie this. V usage is TRBV12-3 or TRBV12-4 and J usage is TRBJ2-3; maybe TRBD1 (5 bases). This CDR3 has 14 amino acids. The CDR3 region is CASRLSSGLDTHYF. The DNA of the CDR3 is TGTGCCAGCAGGTTAAGCTCAGGGTTAGATACGCACTATTTT.

This clonotype was found a few times. The chain has TRBV7-9 and TRBJ1-2; 8 bases match TRBD1. The CDR3 is 13 amino acids. Germline V CDR1 and CDR2: SEHNR, FQNEAQ (reference sequence). V trimming: 3 bases; J trimming: 6 bases; junction bases outside the gene matches: 3. The CDR3, as DNA: TGTGCCAGCAGCTTCACGACAGGGGATGGCTACACCTTC. Its translation is CASSFTTGDGYTF.

This clonotype was counted at least ten times. The gene calls are TRBV29-1 and TRBJ2-7; D gene uncertain. The CDR3 runs 12 residues. Germline V gene sequence: CDR1 SQVTM, CDR2 ANQGSEA. Trimming pared 4 bases from V and 2 bases from J, leaving 9 bases between. The CDR3 is CSVALTTYEQYF. CDR3 in DNA: TGCAGCGTTGCCCTTACTACCTACGAGCAGTACTTC.

This clonotype was counted only a few times. The V gene is TRBV25-1, the J gene TRBJ1-6, with a tentative D call TRBD1 (5 bases). Germline CDR1 reads MGHDK; CDR2 reads SYGVNS. The CDR3 length is 12 residues. The CDR3 reads CAGRQGNSPLHF. The DNA of the CDR3 is TGTGCGGGTCGGCAGGGAAATTCACCCCTCCACTTT.